Shown below are 26 T cell receptor beta chains from a single sample sequenced in a study of blood T cell repertoires in COVID-19. Assay used: immunoSEQ multiplex PCR; TCRdb lists only in-frame clones, some missing. The profile covers tens of thousands of clones, with 88% appearing a single time and about 27% taken by the ten largest. Sequences were obtained from peripheral blood. These receptors were collected from a man aged 50-60 years with acute or convalescent COVID-19.

This clone was counted a single time. The genes are TRBV9 and TRBJ2-3, with D uncertain. Germline-derived CDR1 and CDR2 are SGDLS and YYNGEE. Trimming shortened V by 3 bases and J by 4 bases, and 6 bases separated the two germline ends. This CDR3 contains 12 residues. CDR3 amino acids: CASSAQADTQYF. The DNA of the CDR3 is TGTGCCAGCAGCGCTCAGGCAGATACGCAGTATTTT.

V and J are TRBV9 and TRBJ1-2, with 7 bases fitting TRBD1. V trimming: 0 bases; J trimming: 0 bases; junction bases outside the gene matches: 2. This CDR3 region has 15 residues. Looked up from germline, CDR1 is SGDLS and CDR2 is YYNGEE. The CDR3 region has the DNA TGTGCCAGCAGCGTAGGGGACAGTGCTAACTATGGCTACACCTTC. This sequence encodes CASSVGDSANYGYTF.

The V gene is TRBV12-5, the J gene TRBJ2-3, with D perhaps TRBD1 (5 bases). The CDR3 is 12 residues long. The V end lost 7 bases, the J end lost 4 bases, and 9 bases lay between the germline ends. Germline CDR1 reads LGHNT; CDR2 reads FRNRAP. The CDR3 protein is CASARQPDTQYF. CDR3 DNA: TGTGCTAGTGCCAGACAGCCAGATACGCAGTATTTT.

The CDR3 bases are TGTGCCTGGAGTAATACGGGACTGATCTCTGGGGCCAACGTCCTGACTTTC. Translation: CAWSNTGLISGANVLTF. V is TRBV30 and J is TRBJ2-6; possible D gene TRBD2, 6 bases. CDR1 GTSNPN and CDR2 SVGIG come from the germline V gene (reference sequence). The CDR3 runs to 17 residues. With 2 bases removed from V and 0 bases from J, the gap between germline ends came to 14 bases.

V usage is TRBV7-6 and J usage is TRBJ2-5, with unresolved D. This CDR3 has 14 residues. CDR1 SGHVS and CDR2 FNYEAQ come from the germline V gene. Trimming took off 5 bases at V and 1 base at J, with 11 bases between the two ends. In DNA, the CDR3 is TGTGCCAGCAGCCGGATGGGCAGCCAAGAGACCCAGTACTTC. This gives the protein CASSRMGSQETQYF.

This clone is labeled as medium-sized. The chain carries TRBV5-4 and TRBJ2-2; possibly TRBD2 for D (5 bases). V was cut by 0 bases and J by 6 bases, with 9 bases left in between. The germline CDR1 and CDR2 sequences are SGHNT and YYREEE (reference sequence). CDR3 size: 14 residues. In nucleotides, the CDR3 is TGTGCCAGCAGCTTGGGAGTAGCGTCCGGGGAGCTGTTTTTT. This sequence encodes CASSLGVASGELFF.

V is TRBV5-1 and J is TRBJ2-3; 7 bases align to TRBD1. There are 13 residues in the CDR3. Germline V gene lookup returns CDR1 SGHRS and CDR2 YFSETQ. V dropped 1 base and J dropped 8; count of bases not matched to a gene: 4. CDR3 in amino acids: CASSLTGEGTQYF. The CDR3 DNA reads TGCGCCAGCAGCTTGACAGGGGAAGGTACGCAGTATTTT.

This clone was seen just once. The chain combines TRBV6-2 or TRBV6-3 with TRBJ2-1, with 11 bases aligning to TRBD2. V shed 2 bases and J 4 bases; nucleotides not matched to a gene: 7. In germline, CDR1 is MNHEY, CDR2 SVGEGT. The CDR3 is 17 residues long. CDR3 loop: CASSYAGGTSGYNEQFF. In nucleotides, the CDR3 is TGTGCCAGCAGTTACGCGGGGGGGACTAGCGGTTACAATGAGCAGTTCTTC.

The V gene is TRBV2, the J gene TRBJ1-2, with D uncertain. Germline CDR1 reads SNHLY; CDR2 reads FYNNEI. This CDR3 region has 12 residues. Trimming took off 9 bases at V and 2 bases at J, with 10 bases between the two ends. The CDR3 DNA reads as TGTGCCAGTACTCTTTCGAACTATGGCTACACCTTC. It yields the protein CASTLSNYGYTF.

About this clone: The sample has other DNA sequences that encode this CDR3 too. The V call is TRBV9, the J call TRBJ2-5, with 10 bases lining up with TRBD1. This CDR3 has 15 residues. J lost 5 bases, V lost 5 bases, and 9 bases had no gene match. Germline V gives CDR1 SGDLS, CDR2 YYNGEE. CDR3 bases: TGTGCCAGCAGTCGTGGGGACAGGGGTGATGAGACCCAGTACTTC. It is translated as CASSRGDRGDETQYF.

The sample holds a few counts of this clone. V gene TRBV18 combines with J gene TRBJ1-3; weak D call: TRBD1 (5 bases). CDR3 length: 15 amino acids. Trimming cost V 3 bases and J 0 bases, with 9 bases left between them. Germline V gives CDR1 KGHSH, CDR2 LQKENI. The CDR3 reads CASSPGTDSGNTIYF. The CDR3 DNA reads as TGTGCCAGCTCACCGGGGACTGACTCTGGAAACACCATATATTTT.

V and J are TRBV2 and TRBJ1-6; 7 positions match TRBD1. CDR1 SNHLY and CDR2 FYNNEI come from the germline V gene. With 7 bases clipped from V and 2 bases from J, the junction kept 5 bases outside the gene matches. The CDR3 contains 15 residues. In DNA, the CDR3 is TGTGCCAGCACCAGACAGGGCCCCTATAATTCACCCCTCCACTTT. It codes for CASTRQGPYNSPLHF. Full variable domain (missing parts from reference TRBV2 and TRBJ1-6): EPEVTQTPSHQVTQMGQEVILRCVPISNHLYFYWYRQILGQKVEFLVSFYNNEISEKSEIFDDQFSVERPDGSNFTLKIRSTKLEDSAMYFCASTRQGPYNSPLHFGNGTRLTVT.

The rearrangement links TRBV6-5 to TRBJ1-3, with D possibly TRBD1 on 5 matching bases. CDR3 length: 12 residues. Germline CDR1 reads MNHEY; CDR2 reads SVGAGI. Trimming pared 11 bases from V and 4 bases from J, leaving 12 bases between. CDR3 sequence: CAAGQLGNTIYF. CDR3 DNA sequence: TGTGCCGCAGGGCAGTTGGGAAACACCATATATTTT.

The chain recombines TRBV11-1 with TRBJ2-7; D is unresolved. Germline CDR1 reads SGHAT; CDR2 reads FQDESV (reference sequence). V gave up 2 bases and J gave up 6 bases, with 8 bases separating them. This CDR3 region has 12 residues. CDR3 coding DNA: TGTGCCAGCAGCTTACAGCGAACCGAGCAGTACTTC. This gives the protein CASSLQRTEQYF.

This chain connects TRBV29-1 to TRBJ2-3, with D uncertain. The V gene's germline CDR1 is SQVTM and CDR2 ANQGSEA. V shed 5 bases and J shed 5 bases, with 5 bases lying between them. The CDR3 length is 10 residues. The chain's CDR3 is CSVLEDTQYF. CDR3 in DNA: TGCAGCGTTTTAGAAGATACGCAGTATTTT.

The V and J genes are TRBV6-5 and TRBJ1-1, with unresolved D. This CDR3 region has 15 residues. Germline V CDR1 and CDR2: MNHEY, SVGAGI. V lost 6 bases and J lost 0, with 14 bases in between. CDR3 region: CASRSGPLMNTEAFF. The CDR3 DNA is TGTGCCAGCAGGTCTGGGCCCCTCATGAACACTGAAGCTTTCTTT.

The rearrangement joins TRBV7-2 to TRBJ1-5; tentatively, D is TRBD1 (5 bases). The CDR3 consists of 15 residues. V was clipped by 5 bases and J by 5 bases, with 16 bases between them. The germline V gene encodes CDR1 SGHTA and CDR2 FQGNSA. The CDR3 region is CASSPQGLGHQPQHF. CDR3 DNA sequence: TGTGCCAGCAGCCCCCAGGGCTTAGGACATCAGCCCCAGCATTTT. Variable domain in full (rest from reference TRBV7-2 and TRBJ1-5): GAGVSQSPSNKVTEKGKDVELRCDPISGHTALYWYRQSLGQGLEFLIYFQGNSAPDKSGLPSDRFSAERTGGSVSTLTIQRTQQEDSAVYLCASSPQGLGHQPQHFGDGTRLSIL.

The V call is TRBV4-1, the J call TRBJ2-3; D is possibly TRBD2 (7 bases). The CDR3 loop spans 15 amino acids. V was pared by 0 bases and J by 5 bases, with 12 bases between. CDR1 and CDR2 (germline): MGHRA, YSYEKL. CDR3 bases: TGCGCCAGCAGCCAAGAGGGGGGGCAGGGAGATACGCAGTATTTT. As protein: CASSQEGGQGDTQYF.

The chain combines TRBV19 with TRBJ1-1, with a tentative D call TRBD1 (5 bases). This CDR3 is 15 amino acids long. V dropped 3 bases and J dropped 4 bases, with 15 bases sitting between them. The germline V gene encodes CDR1 LNHDA and CDR2 SQIVND (reference sequence). The CDR3 DNA is TGTGCCAGTAGTATTTGGAGCGAAACAGGCACTGAAGCTTTCTTT. Its protein product is CASSIWSETGTEAFF.

The CDR3 region has the DNA TGTGCCAGCAGCCAAGAAGGGGGCCAAAGCGCGCAGTTCTTC. This encodes CASSQEGGQSAQFF. V is TRBV3-1 (or the pseudogene TRBV3-2) and J is TRBJ2-1, with 7 bases fitting TRBD1. CDR1 is LGHDT, CDR2 YNNKEL, per germline (reference sequence). There are 14 residues in the CDR3. V was pared by 0 bases and J by 12 bases, with 8 bases of the junction left unmatched.

The V gene is TRBV11-3, the J gene TRBJ2-1, with 8 bases lining up with TRBD1. Trimming cost V 0 bases and J 3 bases; bases outside gene matches: 4. This CDR3 comprises 16 residues. Germline V gene data show CDR1 as SGHNT and CDR2 as YENEEA. This chain's CDR3 is CASSLEQGAYYNEQFF. CDR3 coding DNA: TGTGCCAGCAGCTTAGAGCAGGGGGCATACTACAATGAGCAGTTCTTC.

DNA for the CDR3: TGTGCCAGCAGCCGGACAGGGTTCGAAGCTTTCTTT. It specifies CASSRTGFEAFF. This sequence joins TRBV14 and TRBJ1-1; 8 bases fit TRBD1. V lost 4 bases and J lost 8; bases outside the gene matches: 3. This CDR3 is 12 amino acids long. Looked up from germline, CDR1 is SGHDN and CDR2 is FVKESK.

The chain links TRBV19 to TRBJ1-1; possible D gene TRBD1, 6 bases. The CDR3 runs 15 residues. V was trimmed by 8 bases and J by 1 base, leaving 17 bases between them. CDR1 LNHDA and CDR2 SQIVND come from the germline V gene (reference sequence). In DNA, the CDR3 is TGTGCCAGTCATTACGGACAGTACAAGAACACTGAAGCTTTCTTT. The encoded protein is CASHYGQYKNTEAFF. The complete variable domain, with remaining parts taken from reference TRBV19 and TRBJ1-1, reads DGGITQSPKYLFRKEGQNVTLSCEQNLNHDAMYWYRQDPGQGLRLIYYSQIVNDFQKGDIAEGYSVSREKKESFPLTVTSAQKNPTAFYLCASHYGQYKNTEAFFGQGTRLTVV.

The J gene is TRBJ2-3, the V gene TRBV5-4, with TRBD2 matching over 8 bases. From germline, CDR1 is SGHNT and CDR2 YYREEE (reference sequence). The CDR3 consists of 16 residues. Losses at the gene ends were 0 bases for V and 8 bases for J; bases not matched to a gene: 11. The CDR3 DNA is TGTGCCAGCAGCTTGGATGGGCGGGGGGTAGCTACTACGCAGTATTTT. It translates to CASSLDGRGVATTQYF.

This chain connects TRBV7-6 to TRBJ2-2, with D hard to call. V was clipped by 5 bases and J by 8 bases, with 12 bases between them. The germline CDR1 and CDR2 sequences are SGHVS and FNYEAQ. The CDR3 runs 13 residues. As DNA, the CDR3 is TGTGCCAGCAGCCCTACTGTGGTAGGGGAGCTGTTTTTT. Translating gives CASSPTVVGELFF.

Remarks on this clone: The sample has other DNA sequences that encode this CDR3 too. V is TRBV3-1 (or the pseudogene TRBV3-2) and J is TRBJ2-5; possibly TRBD1 for D (5 bases). This CDR3 has 13 amino acids. The ends were cut back, 2 bases at V and 1 base at J, with 5 bases in the middle. From germline, CDR1 is LGHDT and CDR2 YNNKEL (reference sequence). CDR3 sequence: CASSQQGQETQYF. Here the CDR3 DNA reads TGTGCCAGCAGCCAACAGGGCCAAGAGACCCAGTACTTC.